The 3 T cell receptor beta chains presented below share a single source sample, sequenced in a study of post-analysis software for immune sequencing data (dated by TCRdb to 2014 to 2015). These receptors' targets are unknown. Broad study findings and their caveats: Significantly higher frequencies in patients than in controls were found for five or six TRBV segments, including TRBV5-6, TRBV5-1 and TRBV20-1.

To prepare the library, PCR was applied. The sequencer listed for this sample is Illumina HiSeq 2500. To reduce PCR and sequencing biases, unique molecular identifiers were incorporated into the TCR beta cDNA libraries. TCRdb's own reprocessing of the public reads used fastp at Q25 and MiXCR and kept productive beta chains. Every distinct CDR3 protein forms one entry, paired with its most common genes and DNA. The sample profile shows hundreds of thousands of distinct CDR3 sequences; 55% to 60% of them were found once. 10% to 12% of the sample is taken by the ten largest. Sequenced material: blood. These receptors were collected from a girl aged 2 to 9 with multiple sclerosis.

V is TRBV12-5 and J is TRBJ2-3; 13 bases map to TRBD2. The germline gives CDR1 LGHNT, CDR2 FRNRAP. With 7 bases clipped from V and 6 bases from J, the junction kept 7 bases outside the gene matches. This CDR3 is 15 amino acids long. The CDR3 region is CASALLAGGGDTQYF. The CDR3 nucleotides are TGTGCTAGTGCCTTACTAGCGGGAGGGGGCGATACGCAGTATTTT.

The rearrangement joins TRBV20-1 to TRBJ2-1, with 10 nucleotides matching TRBD2. CDR3 length equals 13 residues. Losses at the gene ends were 1 base for V and 12 bases for J; bases not matched to a gene: 6. CDR1 DFQATT and CDR2 SNEGSKA come from the germline V gene (reference sequence). The CDR3 here is CSARVALAGVQFF. Here the CDR3 DNA reads TGCAGTGCTAGAGTTGCCCTAGCGGGAGTGCAGTTCTTC.

The rearrangement uses TRBV20-1 and TRBJ2-1; 7 bases agree with TRBD2. Germline CDR1 is DFQATT and CDR2 is SNEGSKA (reference sequence). The CDR3 is 13 amino acids. V trimming: 6 bases; J trimming: 3 bases; junction bases outside the gene matches: 5. CDR3 residues: CSALAESYNEQFF. For the CDR3, the DNA is TGCAGTGCCCTAGCGGAGAGCTACAATGAGCAGTTCTTC.